The sequence of this TCR beta chain was determined in a study of cytomegalovirus exposure and HLA in healthy donors. With regard to this clone: As yet, its antigen is unknown.

There are 14 residues in the CDR3. Germline CDR1 reads MNHEY; CDR2 reads SMNVEV (reference sequence). J gave up 1 base and V 6 bases, and 1 base lay outside the gene matches. A multiplex PCR was run with 60 Vbeta primers and 13 Jbeta primers. TCRdb's table, derived via immunoSEQ multiplex PCR, lists solely in-frame clones and lacks some. Altogether about 160,000 clones are present, roughly 63% being singletons, with the ten largest covering under 7.5%. Points from the study as a whole: Owing to their indistinguishability, certain V segments, notably TRBV6-2 and TRBV6-3, were excluded. Associated with HLA alleles at 0.05 false discovery rate in a later analysis were some 18,000 TCR beta sequences. A later analysis showed that HLA-associated TCR beta chains had undergone more clonal expansion than equally common others. As a later analysis revealed, most CMV-associated TCR beta chains appeared HLA-restricted.

The J gene is TRBJ2-3, the V gene TRBV27; 10 nucleotides align to TRBD2. The receptor's source is an older woman in good health and CMV-seropositive. The sequencing sample was made of PBMCs. CDR3: CASSLAGGTDTQYF. Written as DNA, the CDR3 is TGTGCCAGCAGCCTAGCGGGGGGCACAGATACGCAGTATTTT.